This record covers a single TCR beta chain. As yet, its antigen is unknown. Clones were read by immunoSEQ multiplex PCR, and TCRdb kept only the in-frame ones, dropping some. The repertoire holds 150,000 to 200,000 clones, about 89% seen once, with 1% to 1.5% in the top ten. This entry is derived from a study of T cell responses to AZD1222 COVID-19 vaccine. Germline V gene data show CDR1 as LGHNA and CDR2 as YNFKEQ. The CDR3 contains 15 residues. V was pared by 0 bases and J by 3 bases, with 12 bases between. Overall study results and limits: Clonal diversity was possibly underestimated, and white British individuals and females predominated among donors. Mapped onto spike, vaccine-associated CD4 TCRs spanned it and were dominant at 160-218 and 743-854. Repertoires were collected only later (after the peak T cell response had occurred). Unmutated variant regions are reportedly the target of nearly half of TCRs that are spike-specific.

Sample: peripheral blood, taken 28 days after the second AZD1222 dose. This clonotype was sampled from an adult who received the AZD1222 COVID-19 vaccine. The chain employs TRBV4-2 and TRBJ2-7; weak D call: TRBD1 (6 bases). CDR3 amino acids: CASSQDLRGYYEQYF. The CDR3 DNA reads as TGTGCCAGCAGCCAAGATTTGAGGGGGTACTACGAGCAGTACTTC.